This entry lists 19 T cell receptor beta chains sequenced from one sample in a study of OX40 agonist ivuxolimab in advanced cancers. Only in-frame clones appear in the TCRdb table, and some are missing; sequencing was by immunoSEQ multiplex PCR. Here the sample spans just under 65,000 clones, around four fifths being singletons. This material consisted of CD4+ or CD8+ T cells sorted from blood, taken in a trial of the OX40 agonist ivuxolimab. The receptors were sampled from an adult with an advanced solid tumor such as melanoma, head and neck, liver or kidney cancer.

This chain links TRBV2 with TRBJ1-6; 7 bases line up with TRBD1. The CDR3 has 15 amino acids. With 3 bases clipped from V and 5 bases from J, the junction kept 4 bases outside the gene matches. Per the germline V gene, CDR1 is SNHLY and CDR2 is FYNNEI. In nucleotides, the CDR3 is TGTGCCAGCAGTGACTACGGGACAGATAATTCACCCCTCCACTTT. Its protein is CASSDYGTDNSPLHF.

Remarks on this clone: One end of the junction is discordant with germline, which a read error may explain. The chain joins TRBV27 to TRBJ2-2; D might be TRBD1 (5 bases). CDR1 and CDR2 from the germline V gene are MNHEY and SMNVEV (reference sequence). The CDR3 runs 15 residues. The CDR3 DNA is TGTGCCGGCAGTTTGGGGCAGGCGAACACCGGGGAGCTGTTTTTT. It yields the protein CAGSLGQANTGELFF.

This chain uses TRBV18 with TRBJ2-7; 12 positions match TRBD1. The CDR3 totals 15 residues. Per germline, CDR1 KGHSH and CDR2 LQKENI. With V trimmed by 0 bases and J by 7 bases, 4 bases remained unmatched. CDR3 nucleotides: TGTGCCAGCTCACCACCCGGGACAGGGGGCAGAGAGCAGTACTTC. This translates into CASSPPGTGGREQYF.

V gene TRBV10-3 combines with J gene TRBJ1-1; no firm D call. This CDR3 is built from 13 residues. Germline-derived CDR1 and CDR2 are ENHRY and SYGVKD. V lost 0 bases and J 3 bases, leaving 5 bases between the germline ends. Here the CDR3 reads CAISESIYTEAFF. The CDR3 region has the DNA TGTGCCATCAGTGAGTCGATTTACACTGAAGCTTTCTTT.

The rearrangement links TRBV5-4 to TRBJ1-2; D unresolved. V lost 4 bases and J 1 base, leaving 8 bases between the germline ends. The CDR3 is 13 amino acids. Per the germline V gene, CDR1 is SGHNT and CDR2 is YYREEE (reference sequence). For the CDR3, the DNA is TGTGCCAGCAGCCCGACGGGTAACTATGGCTACACCTTC. It specifies CASSPTGNYGYTF.

The chain combines TRBV9 with TRBJ1-2, with a possible D match to TRBD1 (5 bases). CDR1 and CDR2 from the germline V gene are SGDLS and YYNGEE. The CDR3 runs to 15 residues. V lost 3 bases, J lost 0 bases, and 12 bases lay in between. CDR3 DNA: TGTGCCAGCAGCGACCAGGGCTATGCTAACTATGGCTACACCTTC. It codes for CASSDQGYANYGYTF.

This chain links TRBV29-1 with TRBJ1-1; D gene ambiguous. There are 13 residues in the CDR3. Germline values: CDR1 SQVTM, CDR2 ANQGSEA. V lost 5 bases to trimming and J lost 4 bases, with 14 bases between them. CDR3 sequence reads: CSVSPVLATEAFF. As DNA, the CDR3 is TGCAGCGTTTCACCGGTTCTGGCCACTGAAGCTTTCTTT.

The chain recombines TRBV30 with TRBJ1-2; possibly TRBD1 for D (6 bases). Germline lookup yields CDR1 GTSNPN and CDR2 SVGIG (reference sequence). This CDR3 is 11 amino acids long. V lost 5 bases to trimming and J lost 14 bases, with 18 bases between them. CDR3 protein: CAWWSGGARTF. The CDR3 nucleotides read TGTGCCTGGTGGTCGGGGGGGGCGCGTACCTTC.

This clone was seen just once. The chain joins TRBV28 to TRBJ2-2; TRBD1 is a possible D gene (6 bases). Germline V gene data show CDR1 as MDHEN and CDR2 as SYDVKM. CDR3 size: 14 residues. Trimming cost V 6 bases and J 4 bases, with 12 bases left between them. CDR3 coding DNA: TGTGCCAGCAGGGTACAGGGATTCACCGGGGAGCTGTTTTTT. This sequence encodes CASRVQGFTGELFF.

This clone was seen a handful of times. The chain carries TRBV19 and TRBJ2-7, with D perhaps TRBD2 (5 bases). Trimming took 3 bases from V and 6 from J, leaving 12 bases between them. The CDR3 has 13 residues. Per germline, CDR1 LNHDA and CDR2 SQIVND (reference sequence). CDR3 DNA sequence: TGTGCCAGTAGTATTGCCCGGGAAGGCGAGCAGTACTTC. Translating gives CASSIAREGEQYF.

This chain joins TRBV6-5 and TRBJ2-5, with D maybe TRBD1 (6 bases). In germline, CDR1 is MNHEY, CDR2 SVGAGI. The germline V and J ends were trimmed by 4 bases and 1 base, with 10 bases remaining between them. The CDR3 is 14 residues long. Written as DNA, the CDR3 is TGTGCCAGCAGTTCGCGCAGGGGCCAAGAGACCCAGTACTTC. This sequence encodes CASSSRRGQETQYF.

The CDR3 loop is CASSFSGERDTQYF. Written as DNA, the CDR3 is TGTGCCAGCAGCTTCTCAGGGGAGAGAGATACGCAGTATTTT. The chain uses TRBV7-9 and TRBJ2-3, with TRBD1 as a possible D gene (6 bases). Germline CDR1 reads SEHNR; CDR2 reads FQNEAQ (reference sequence). This CDR3 spans 14 amino acids. Trimming left V 3 bases short and J 5 bases short, with 12 bases between.

This chain joins TRBV19 and TRBJ1-1; D gene unclear. Trimming shortened V by 9 bases and J by 2 bases, and 16 bases separated the two germline ends. Looked up from germline, CDR1 is LNHDA and CDR2 is SQIVND (reference sequence). The CDR3 loop spans 14 amino acids. The CDR3 spells CASQKAVSNTEAFF. The CDR3 DNA reads as TGTGCCAGCCAAAAAGCGGTTTCAAACACTGAAGCTTTCTTT.

The chain combines TRBV6-5 with TRBJ1-4, with a tentative D call TRBD1 (5 bases). The CDR3 has 14 amino acids. Germline CDR1 and CDR2: MNHEY and SVGAGI. V shed 6 bases and J shed 10 bases, with 18 bases lying between them. The CDR3 is CASRTDRERGKLFF. The DNA of the CDR3 is TGTGCCAGCAGGACCGACCGGGAAAGGGGAAAACTGTTTTTT.

This rearrangement joins TRBV9 to TRBJ1-6; D gene unclear. Trimming removed 0 bases at V and 8 bases at J, with 6 bases between. Germline values: CDR1 SGDLS, CDR2 YYNGEE. This CDR3 comprises 13 residues. CDR3: CASSVVQYSPLHF. CDR3 bases: TGTGCCAGCAGCGTAGTCCAATATTCACCCCTCCACTTT. Full variable domain (missing parts from reference TRBV9 and TRBJ1-6): DSGVTQTPKHLITATGQRVTLRCSPRSGDLSVYWYQQSLDQGLQFLIQYYNGEERAKGNILERFSAQQFPDLHSELNLSSLELGDSALYFCASSVVQYSPLHFGNGTRLTVT.

This sequence joins TRBV11-3 and TRBJ2-5; TRBD1 agrees at 10 bases. The CDR3 is made up of 17 amino acids. The junction had 11 bases not matched to a gene; V was cut back by 2 bases and J by 5 bases. Germline values: CDR1 SGHNT, CDR2 YENEEA. CDR3 region: CASSLFGTGVKGETQYF. DNA of the CDR3: TGTGCCAGCAGCTTATTCGGGACAGGGGTAAAGGGGGAGACCCAGTACTTC.

The chain links TRBV11-3 to TRBJ1-5; the D gene is possibly TRBD1 (6 bases). The CDR3 contains 13 residues. From germline, CDR1 is SGHNT and CDR2 YENEEA. V dropped 2 bases and J dropped 9 bases, with 11 bases sitting between them. The CDR3 is CASSLLQGAPQHF. The CDR3, as DNA: TGTGCCAGCAGCTTATTACAGGGTGCGCCCCAGCATTTT.

The chain uses TRBV4-3 and TRBJ2-7, with D perhaps TRBD2 (5 bases). The CDR3 consists of 15 residues. The V and J ends lost 0 bases and 0 bases respectively, with 9 bases between them. CDR1 and CDR2 from the germline V gene are LGHNA and YSLEER. CDR3 sequence: CASSQDTGSSYEQYF. In nucleotides, the CDR3 is TGCGCCAGCAGCCAAGATACGGGGAGCTCCTACGAGCAGTACTTC.

This clone came up a few times. J is TRBJ2-3 and V is TRBV25-1; the D call may be TRBD1 or TRBD2 (6 bases each). The CDR3 spans 14 residues. V was cut by 6 bases and J by 5 bases, with 15 bases left in between. From germline, CDR1 is MGHDK and CDR2 SYGVNS. CDR3 region: CASRSGGTIDTQYF. In DNA, the CDR3 is TGTGCCAGCAGGTCCGGGGGCACCATAGATACGCAGTATTTT.